This is a list of T cell receptor beta chains from one sample in a study of T cell responses to AZD1222 COVID-19 vaccine. Libraries were prepared by immunoSEQ multiplex PCR; TCRdb keeps only in-frame clonotypes and omits some of them. The sample lists roughly 150,000 clones, about nine tenths occurring once. The input for sequencing was peripheral blood, taken on day 0 of AZD1222 vaccination. These receptors all stem from an adult in good health. Both conserved end residues are part of each CDR3. Fields, in order: J gene, D gene, V gene, CDR3 protein. A D gene is named only where the DNA matches it firmly.

J: TRBJ2-3
D: .
V: TRBV7-6
CDR3: CASSFTGTDTQYF

J: TRBJ2-3
D: .
V: TRBV7-6
CDR3: CASSLLRSTDTQYF

J: TRBJ1-6
D: .
V: TRBV19
CDR3: CASSENLFRQSSYNSPLHF

J: TRBJ2-1
D: TRBD2
V: TRBV14
CDR3: CASNKPPSGIYNEQFF

J: TRBJ2-1
D: TRBD2
V: TRBV9
CDR3: CASSAGGEGTSPYNEQFF

J: TRBJ2-2
D: TRBD2
V: TRBV4-3
CDR3: CASSQDASGSYGELFF

J: TRBJ2-2
D: .
V: TRBV19
CDR3: CASSIFGQPTGELFF

J: TRBJ2-2
D: TRBD2
V: TRBV15
CDR3: CATSRGTSGTNGELFF

J: TRBJ1-2
D: TRBD1
V: TRBV10-3
CDR3: CAISGRQGTYGYTF

J: TRBJ2-1
D: TRBD1
V: TRBV24-1
CDR3: CATRERQGIHNEQFF

J: TRBJ2-3
D: TRBD2
V: TRBV7-8
CDR3: CASSTPGTSGRFGDTQYF

J: TRBJ2-5
D: TRBD1
V: TRBV6-2/TRBV6-3
CDR3: CASSRGQGRETQYF

J: TRBJ2-1
D: TRBD1
V: TRBV7-9
CDR3: CASSLGDRVRVASYNEQFF

J: TRBJ2-7
D: .
V: TRBV3-1/TRBV3-2
CDR3: CASSQERRLSF

J: TRBJ2-2
D: TRBD1
V: TRBV24-1
CDR3: CATSEPGTGDVGELFF